This entry concerns a single T cell receptor beta chain. The antigen is undetermined. This sequence may be a read error, since a much larger clone differs from it by one base. This CDR3 is 16 amino acids long. The germline V gene has CDR1 SGHVS and CDR2 FNYEAQ. The source of the sample is a study of T cell repertoires in cytomegalovirus infection. For the study at large: Use of recently identified HLA-C-restricted and well-studied HLA-B-restricted CMV epitopes was part of the study. CMV infection together with matching HLA type was indicated by public TCR beta signatures.

Study-wide findings and caveats: The ex vivo response was dominated by HLA-C-restricted CMV-specific TCR beta clonotypes.

In TCRdb, the reads were re-called with MiXCR into one record per CDR3 protein. The sample comprises approximately 100,000 distinct CDR3 sequences, over 40% of which are singletons, and roughly 70% rests with the top ten. The receptor was isolated from a human donor in good health (CMV status not recorded). Some clones in this sample may be carry-over from other donors' samples. Source: CD8+ T cells from cultured PBMCs, taken from culture after CMV antigen stimulation. The J gene is TRBJ2-3, the V gene TRBV7-6; D possibly corresponds to TRBD1 (5 bases). CDR3 bases: TGTGCCAACAGCTCCTTGGGGCAGGGATATTCAGATACGCAGTATTTT. It is translated as CANSSLGQGYSDTQYF.